These 22 T cell receptor beta chains were all obtained from the same sample, sequenced in a study of ipilimumab plus nivolumab after autologous stem cell transplantation. Profiling relied on immunoSEQ multiplex PCR, and the TCRdb table lists in-frame clones only, not all of them. The sample gives some 25,000 clones, just over 85% of which show up once; roughly 5.5% is in the top ten. The input for sequencing was PBMCs, taken in a trial of ipilimumab plus nivolumab as post-transplant consolidation. These TCRs come from a male donor with diffuse large B-cell lymphoma.

This chain links TRBV25-1 with TRBJ1-5; no firm D call. Germline V CDR1 and CDR2: MGHDK, SYGVNS. Trimming took 3 bases from V and 2 from J, leaving 11 bases between them. There are 15 residues in the CDR3. The CDR3 nucleotides are TGTGCCAGCAGTGACAGAGGGCTAGGCAATCAGCCCCAGCATTTT. Its translation: CASSDRGLGNQPQHF.

This CDR3 is CASSLANVGLLPYTF. Written as DNA, the CDR3 is TGCGCCAGCAGCTTGGCCAATGTGGGACTTCTTCCTTACACCTTC. This rearrangement joins TRBV5-1 to TRBJ1-2; the D gene is possibly TRBD1 (5 bases). The length of the CDR3 is 15 residues. Germline CDR1 SGHRS, CDR2 YFSETQ. The V end was cut by 0 bases, the J end by 11 bases, with 20 bases between.

This clone was counted once. The rearrangement joins TRBV4-2 to TRBJ1-2, with 12 positions matching TRBD1. The CDR3 spans 13 residues. Germline loops: CDR1 LGHNA, CDR2 YNFKEQ. V lost 4 bases and J lost 8; bases outside the gene matches: 2. CDR3 sequence: CASSPGTGGGYTF. The CDR3 DNA follows: TGTGCCAGCAGCCCAGGGACAGGGGGCGGCTACACCTTC.

The rearrangement links TRBV4-1 to TRBJ2-7; a possible D gene is TRBD2 (6 bases). The ends were cut back, 4 bases at V and 6 bases at J, with 16 bases in the middle. Germline V gene data show CDR1 as MGHRA and CDR2 as YSYEKL. This CDR3 spans 14 amino acids. CDR3 amino acids: CASSRELAAVEQYF. The CDR3 DNA reads as TGCGCCAGCAGCCGAGAACTAGCAGCGGTCGAGCAGTACTTC.

The sample holds a few counts of this clone. The genes are TRBV5-1 and TRBJ1-2; D perhaps matches TRBD1 (5 bases). V shed 2 bases and J shed 5 bases, with 13 bases lying between them. There are 14 residues in the CDR3. Germline loops: CDR1 SGHRS, CDR2 YFSETQ. The CDR3 nucleotides are TGCGCCAGCAGCTTTAGACAGCGGTCTTATGGCTACACCTTC. Residues: CASSFRQRSYGYTF.

The chain couples TRBV7-9 to TRBJ1-6; D is unresolved. Per the germline V gene, CDR1 is SEHNR and CDR2 is FQNEAQ (reference sequence). The ends were cut back, 3 bases at V and 8 bases at J, with 5 bases in the middle. The CDR3 length is 12 residues. The CDR3 coding sequence is TGTGCCAGCAGCTTGGACGATTCACCCCTCCACTTT. It encodes CASSLDDSPLHF.

The rearrangement joins TRBV5-1 to TRBJ1-4; D remains unclear. CDR3 size: 16 residues. Germline V gives CDR1 SGHRS, CDR2 YFSETQ. V lost 0 bases to trimming and J lost 5 bases, with 14 bases between them. The CDR3 sequence: CASSLAGQARNEKLFF. CDR3 DNA sequence: TGCGCCAGCAGCTTGGCCGGGCAGGCGAGAAATGAAAAACTGTTTTTT.

The chain links TRBV7-9 to TRBJ2-1; D call uncertain. V shed 6 bases and J shed 6 bases, with 6 bases lying between them. The CDR3 is 11 amino acids. Per germline, CDR1 SEHNR and CDR2 FQNEAQ (reference sequence). This CDR3 reads CASRDVNEQFF. For the CDR3, the DNA is TGTGCCAGCAGAGACGTCAATGAGCAGTTCTTC.

The chain recombines TRBV4-1 with TRBJ2-7; D perhaps matches TRBD1 (5 bases). CDR1 is MGHRA and CDR2 is YSYEKL in the germline V gene. This CDR3 comprises 15 residues. Trimming took off 0 bases at V and 2 bases at J, with 11 bases between the two ends. The chain's CDR3 is CASSQDTWTPYEQYF. The CDR3 bases are TGCGCCAGCAGCCAAGATACTTGGACACCCTACGAGCAGTACTTC.

CDR3 region: CASLPGLGDTQYF. Here the CDR3 DNA reads TGTGCCAGCTTACCTGGGCTAGGAGATACGCAGTATTTT. V is TRBV6-5 and J is TRBJ2-3; D gene uncertain. Trimming removed 8 bases at V and 5 bases at J, with 14 bases between. Germline V gene lookup returns CDR1 MNHEY and CDR2 SVGAGI. The CDR3 consists of 13 residues.

The CDR3: CASSSGQGYGYTF. The CDR3 DNA reads TGTGCCAGCAGCTCGGGACAGGGGTATGGCTACACCTTC. The V call is TRBV7-2, the J call TRBJ1-2; 10 nucleotides align to TRBD1. CDR3 size: 13 residues. Germline loops: CDR1 SGHTA, CDR2 FQGNSA. Trimming cost V 4 bases and J 5 bases; bases outside gene matches: 1. Together with reference TRBV7-2 and TRBJ1-2, the CDR3 gives the full variable domain: GAGVSQSPSNKVTEKGKDVELRCDPISGHTALYWYRQSLGQGLEFLIYFQGNSAPDKSGLPSDRFSAERTGGSVSTLTIQRTQQEDSAVYLCASSSGQGYGYTFGSGTRLTVV.

The V call is TRBV7-6, the J call TRBJ2-7; D is undetermined. The CDR3 spans 13 residues. Deletions cut 5 bases from V and 2 bases from J, with 10 bases between. Looked up from germline, CDR1 is SGHVS and CDR2 is FNYEAQ. CDR3 DNA: TGTGCCAGCAGCGAAACCGAAGCCTACGAGCAGTACTTC. Translating gives CASSETEAYEQYF.

This chain joins TRBV2 and TRBJ2-5; D possibly corresponds to TRBD1 (5 bases). The closer fit of TRBJ2-7 to the DNA end suggests the J call may be wrong. This CDR3 has 15 residues. From germline, CDR1 is SNHLY and CDR2 FYNNEI. The CDR3 loop reads CASSDPRQGIHEQYF. Here the CDR3 DNA reads TGTGCCAGCAGTGACCCCCGGCAGGGTATCCACGAGCAGTACTTC.

The rearrangement links TRBV5-1 to TRBJ1-2, with a tentative D call TRBD1 (6 bases). V was clipped by 0 bases and J by 8 bases, with 20 bases between them. The CDR3 loop spans 16 amino acids. CDR1 is SGHRS, CDR2 YFSETQ, per germline. In DNA, the CDR3 is TGCGCCAGCAGCTTGGGTTTTGTTCCGGGGGCGCGGGGCTACACCTTC. Protein: CASSLGFVPGARGYTF.

The chain couples TRBV4-2 to TRBJ1-1; D uncertain. This CDR3 contains 15 residues. The germline V gene has CDR1 LGHNA and CDR2 YNFKEQ. The V gene lost 5 bases and the J gene lost 1 base, with 14 bases spanning the gap. CDR3: CASSVLMRENTEAFF. CDR3 DNA: TGTGCCAGCAGCGTACTTATGAGGGAGAACACTGAAGCTTTCTTT.

CDR3 in DNA: TGTGCCAGCAGCTCTCAAGGCGAGCAGTACTTC. Its translation: CASSSQGEQYF. This chain links TRBV7-9 with TRBJ2-7; no clear D. V shed 4 bases and J shed 6 bases, with 7 bases lying between them. The germline V gene encodes CDR1 SEHNR and CDR2 FQNEAQ (reference sequence). The CDR3 contains 11 residues.

The chain carries TRBV7-9 and TRBJ1-4; D gene unclear. V dropped 5 bases and J dropped 8 bases, with 12 bases sitting between them. The germline gives CDR1 SEHNR, CDR2 FQNEAQ (reference sequence). This CDR3 region has 13 residues. CDR3 DNA: TGTGCCAGCAGCACGGAGGTTGGCGAAAAACTGTTTTTT. Translation gives CASSTEVGEKLFF.

The table lists this clone with a few counts. V is TRBV5-1 and J is TRBJ1-1; 9 nucleotides match TRBD1. Germline CDR1 is SGHRS and CDR2 is YFSETQ. Trimming removed 3 bases from V and 2 bases from J; junction bases left unmatched: 2. CDR3 length: 14 residues. The CDR3 bases are TGCGCCAGCAGCTGGGGACAGGGTAACACTGAAGCTTTCTTT. As protein: CASSWGQGNTEAFF.

This chain's CDR3 is CASSLDVRGGYGYTF. In nucleotides, the CDR3 is TGTGCCAGCAGCTTGGACGTCAGGGGAGGCTATGGCTACACCTTC. This chain connects TRBV5-5 to TRBJ1-2; tentatively, D is TRBD1 (6 bases). Germline V gives CDR1 SGHKS, CDR2 YYEKEE (reference sequence). The germline V and J ends were trimmed by 0 bases and 4 bases, with 13 bases remaining between them. The CDR3 has 15 residues. Filled out from reference TRBV5-5 and TRBJ1-2, the complete variable domain reads DAGVTQSPTHLIKTRGQQVTLRCSPISGHKSVSWYQQVLGQGPQFIFQYYEKEERGRGNFPDRFSARQFPNYSSELNVNALLLGDSALYLCASSLDVRGGYGYTFGSGTRLTVV.

The chain has TRBV6-6 and TRBJ2-7, with 10 bases identical to TRBD1. The CDR3 runs 14 residues. V shed 6 bases, J shed 5 bases, and the junction held 7 bases outside the gene matches. The germline CDR1 and CDR2 sequences are MNHNY and SVGAGI (reference sequence). The DNA of the CDR3 is TGTGCCAGCAGCTCCGGGACAGGGGTCCACGAGCAGTACTTC. This sequence encodes CASSSGTGVHEQYF.

By share, this clone ranks as medium-sized. V gene TRBV5-6 combines with J gene TRBJ2-7, with TRBD1 identical over 8 bases. The CDR3 has 14 amino acids. V was clipped by 4 bases and J by 0 bases; unmatched bases: 3. Looked up from germline, CDR1 is SGHDT and CDR2 is YYEEEE. The CDR3 region is CASSPGQGSYEQYF. The CDR3 DNA follows: TGTGCCAGCAGCCCTGGACAGGGCTCCTACGAGCAGTACTTC. Supplemented by reference TRBV5-6 and TRBJ2-7, the full variable domain reads DAGVTQSPTHLIKTRGQQVTLRCSPKSGHDTVSWYQQALGQGPQFIFQYYEEEERQRGNFPDRFSGHQFPNYSSELNVNALLLGDSALYLCASSPGQGSYEQYFGPGTRLTVT.

The chain carries TRBV7-2 and TRBJ2-3, with no clear D. The germline V and J ends were trimmed by 1 base and 4 bases, with 9 bases remaining between them. CDR3 length equals 14 residues. Per germline, CDR1 SGHTA and CDR2 FQGNSA. CDR3 DNA: TGTGCCAGCAGCTTAGGTAGATCCCCAGATACGCAGTATTTT. The encoded protein is CASSLGRSPDTQYF.